This T cell receptor beta chain came from a study of T cell repertoires in cytomegalovirus infection. Overall study: Signatures in public TCR beta sequences pointed to both CMV infection and matching HLA type. Overall study results and limits: HLA-C-restricted CMV-specific TCR beta clonotypes were dominant in the ex vivo response.

TCRdb re-derived calls from the reads in MiXCR, one entry per CDR3 protein. The profile shows roughly 90,000 distinct CDR3 sequences, around 25% of them singletons. Germline V gives CDR1 MNHEY, CDR2 SVGEGT. The CDR3 extends over 15 amino acids. The V segment lost 5 bases and the J segment 9 bases; nucleotides outside the gene matches: 7. This clonotype was seen only a few times. Its target is unknown. V usage is TRBV6-2 or TRBV6-3 and J usage is TRBJ1-6, with 10 bases fitting TRBD1. This sample comprised CD8+ T cells from cultured PBMCs, obtained from culture after CMV antigen stimulation. This sequence was found in a human donor in good health (CMV status not recorded). Some clones in this sample may be carry-over from other donors' samples. The CDR3 DNA reads as TGTGCCAGCAGTCACGACAGGGGGCGCGTTTCACCCCTCCACTTT. Translated, it gives CASSHDRGRVSPLHF.